A single sample is the source of the 10 T cell receptor beta chains below, sequenced in a study of post-analysis software for immune sequencing data. Study findings and constraints: The study found TRBV5-6, TRBV5-1 and TRBV20-1 among five TRBV segments more frequent in patients than controls.

These receptors have no identified antigens. Unique molecular identifiers had been added to the TCR beta cDNA libraries. A single record per CDR3 protein comes from TCRdb applying MiXCR to the PCR reads. Of hundreds of thousands of distinct CDR3 sequences in the sample, 39% were seen once. The sample was blood. Receptor source: a girl aged 2 to 10 with multiple sclerosis.

The J gene is TRBJ1-2, the V gene TRBV12-3 or TRBV12-4, with D unresolved. The CDR3 contains 15 residues. V lost 6 bases, J lost 8 bases, and 22 bases lay in between. The CDR3 reads CASRARFRPAGGYTF. CDR3 bases: TGTGCCAGCAGGGCCCGGTTCCGCCCCGCGGGCGGCTACACCTTC.

This chain links TRBV7-2 with TRBJ2-3; 8 bases are shared with TRBD1. From germline, CDR1 is SGHTA and CDR2 FQGNSA. V lost 6 bases to trimming and J lost 2 bases; unmatched junction nucleotides: 4. The CDR3 is 14 residues long. The CDR3 DNA is TGTGCCAGCAGTGGGGACAGGTTCACAGATACGCAGTATTTT. This translates into CASSGDRFTDTQYF. The whole variable domain, remainder taken from reference TRBV7-2 and TRBJ2-3, is GAGVSQSPSNKVTEKGKDVELRCDPISGHTALYWYRQSLGQGLEFLIYFQGNSAPDKSGLPSDRFSAERTGGSVSTLTIQRTQQEDSAVYLCASSGDRFTDTQYFGPGTRLTVL.

The V and J genes are TRBV5-1 and TRBJ2-7; 8 positions match TRBD1. J gave up 6 bases and V 4 bases, and 12 bases lay outside the gene matches. Germline lookup yields CDR1 SGHRS and CDR2 YFSETQ. This CDR3 comprises 15 residues. The CDR3: CASSERTGTTSEQYF. CDR3 nucleotides: TGCGCCAGCAGCGAAAGGACAGGGACCACTTCCGAGCAGTACTTC.

V and J are TRBV7-2 and TRBJ2-7, with D possibly TRBD1 on 7 matching bases. CDR1 and CDR2 (germline): SGHTA, FQGNSA. The CDR3 loop spans 13 amino acids. Trimming stripped 3 bases from V and 6 bases from J, with 12 bases between. The CDR3 sequence is CASSFAGQTEQYF. The CDR3, as DNA: TGTGCCAGCAGCTTCGCGGGACAGACCGAGCAGTACTTC.

The chain joins TRBV12-3 or TRBV12-4 to TRBJ1-1; 8 bases align to TRBD1. The V and J ends lost 5 bases and 0 bases, in that order; junction bases with no gene match: 11. CDR3 length: 17 amino acids. As DNA, the CDR3 is TGTGCCAGCAGTCCCTTCGAGGACAGGGTTTTGAACACTGAAGCTTTCTTT. Residues: CASSPFEDRVLNTEAFF.

The chain links TRBV28 to TRBJ2-4; 7 nucleotides match TRBD1. Germline V lookup: CDR1 MDHEN, CDR2 SYDVKM. This CDR3 has 18 residues. V shed 4 bases, J shed 0 bases, and the junction held 12 bases outside the gene matches. Here the CDR3 reads CASSSRDRRLGAKNIQYF. Here the CDR3 DNA reads TGTGCCAGCAGTTCCCGGGACAGAAGACTTGGAGCCAAAAACATTCAGTACTTC.

The chain uses TRBV6-1 and TRBJ2-6; TRBD2 agrees at 13 bases. V lost 4 bases to trimming and J lost 2 bases; unmatched junction nucleotides: 5. Germline V CDR1 and CDR2: MNHNS, SASEGT. CDR3 length equals 18 residues. CDR3 sequence reads: CASSARLAGGTGANVLTF. The CDR3 DNA reads TGTGCCAGCAGTGCCCGACTAGCGGGGGGTACTGGGGCCAACGTCCTGACTTTC.

This clonotype was detected only a few times. The chain has TRBV7-6 and TRBJ2-5, with 9 bases that match TRBD1. Germline CDR1 and CDR2: SGHVS and FNYEAQ. The V gene end was trimmed by 5 bases and the J gene end by 7 bases; junction bases not matched to a gene: 8. The CDR3 consists of 14 residues. DNA of the CDR3: TGTGCCAGCAGCCCAGGGACAGGGCCCGTGACCCAGTACTTC. Its protein is CASSPGTGPVTQYF.

This clonotype was counted a few times. The chain's CDR3 is CASSVSGHTNTGELFF. CDR3 DNA sequence: TGTGCCAGCAGTGTTAGCGGTCACACGAACACCGGGGAGCTGTTTTTT. V usage is TRBV12-3 or TRBV12-4 and J usage is TRBJ2-2; possible D gene TRBD2, 6 bases. Trimming cost V 5 bases and J 0 bases, with 13 bases left between them. This CDR3 region has 16 residues.

This clonotype was seen a few times. J is TRBJ1-4 and V is TRBV12-3 or TRBV12-4, with a possible D match to TRBD1 (5 bases). V was trimmed by 4 bases and J by 8 bases, leaving 17 bases between them. The CDR3 has 15 residues. The CDR3 loop reads CASSYGRGIEEKLFF. CDR3 sequence (DNA): TGTGCCAGCAGTTATGGTCGGGGGATAGAGGAAAAACTGTTTTTT.